This T cell receptor (beta chain) was sequenced in a study of regulatory T cells in long-lasting Graves disease. CDR3-region Arm-PCR and iRepertoire HTBI primers produced the TCR beta libraries. TCRdb re-called the multiplex PCR reads through MiXCR, storing one row per CDR3 protein. Found here are 350,000 to 450,000 distinct CDR3 sequences, about a sixth of them singletons; the top ten hold just under 30%. Time point specified: newly diagnosed GD, antithyroid drugs for less than 3 months. Researchers made the TCR library from RNA that was extracted from PBMCs. This clonotype was observed many times. Germline values: CDR1 DFQATT, CDR2 SNEGSKA (reference sequence). V was clipped by 3 bases and J by 6 bases; unmatched bases: 5. This CDR3 contains 14 residues. The same data also contributed to another study, on T cells in Graves' hyperthyroidism and ophthalmopathy.

The receptor was isolated from a man in his forties or fifties with Graves disease. The source material was peripheral blood mononuclear cells (PBMCs), sampled at new diagnosis, from a patient treated with antithyroid drugs. The chain carries TRBV20-1 and TRBJ2-2, with 9 bases aligning to TRBD2. The CDR3 DNA sequence: TGCAGTGCTAGGCGAAAGCGGGGGGCCGGGGAGCTGTTTTTT. Amino acid sequence: CSARRKRGAGELFF.